The rows below give T cell receptor beta chains drawn from one sample of a study of blood T cells in healthy people across ages. One entry per CDR3 protein, called by TCRdb with MiXCR from the 5' RACE reads. The data contain 1,800,000 or so distinct CDR3 sequences, about 39% of them singletons. The sequenced sample was blood. The receptors were sampled from a human donor in good health. CDR3s include the opening cysteine and the closing phenylalanine or tryptophan. A D gene is named only where the DNA matches it firmly. Size tells how often a clone was seen (once, few, many) or the class of an expanded clone, and some rows leave it out.

TRBJ1-5 | NA | NA | TRBV7-6 | TGTGCCAGCAGCTCCGGATCCGATGGGAGCAATCAGCCCCAGCATTTT | CASSSGSDGSNQPQHF
TRBJ2-1 | NA | TRBD1 | TRBV6-9 | TGTGGAGGAACGGGGGACAGGGGAGGAGGTGAGCAGTTCTTC | CGGTGDRGGGEQFF
TRBJ2-7 | few | TRBD1 | TRBV4-1 | TGCGCCAGCAGCCTGAGATCCGGGACAGGGGGCTACGAGCAGTACTTC | CASSLRSGTGGYEQYF
TRBJ2-3 | NA | TRBD1 | TRBV6-5 | TGTGCCAGCAGTTACGCCGACAGGGACGATACGCAGTATTTT | CASSYADRDDTQYF
TRBJ2-1 | NA | NA | TRBV3-1 | TGTGCCAGCAGCCAAGATACCGGAGTCCACAATGAGCAGTTCTTC | CASSQDTGVHNEQFF
TRBJ1-2 | NA | NA | TRBV4-3 | TGCGCCAGCAGCCAAGAACTCCTGTTGGGGAACTATGGCTACACCTTC | CASSQELLLGNYGYTF
TRBJ2-1 | few | TRBD1 | TRBV28 | TGTGCCAGCAGTTTGATTCAGGGGGCTATTTCCTACAATGAGCAGTTCTTC | CASSLIQGAISYNEQFF
TRBJ2-1 | many | TRBD2 | TRBV18 | TGTGCCAGCTCATTAGCGGGGGTAGCCTACAATGAGCAGTTCTTC | CASSLAGVAYNEQFF
TRBJ2-1 | few | NA | TRBV24-1 | TGTGCCACCAGTGATCGAAACAGGGCGACGCGATACAATGAGCAGTTCTTC | CATSDRNRATRYNEQFF
TRBJ1-4 | NA | TRBD1 | TRBV7-2 | TGTGCCAGCAGCTTCGACAGGGATCTTGGAACTAATGAAAAACTGTTTTTT | CASSFDRDLGTNEKLFF
TRBJ2-3 | few | TRBD2 | TRBV7-2 | TGTGCCAGCAGCCTTGGGACTAGCAACACGCAGTATTTT | CASSLGTSNTQYF
TRBJ2-1 | NA | TRBD1 | TRBV10-3 | TGTGCCATCAGGGGGACAGGCAATGAGCAGTTCTTC | CAIRGTGNEQFF
TRBJ2-1 | NA | NA | TRBV20-1 | TGCAGTGCTAGTGACAGCCAATCCTACAATGAGCAGTTCTTC | CSASDSQSYNEQFF
TRBJ2-7 | NA | NA | TRBV28 | TGTGCCAGCAGTTGGTTCGGGAGCACCTACGAGCAGTACTTC | CASSWFGSTYEQYF
TRBJ2-4 | few | NA | TRBV10-3 | TGTGCCACCCGGGACGCCCTAGCCAAAAACATTCGGTACTTC | CATRDALAKNIRYF
TRBJ1-2 | NA | TRBD1 | TRBV20-1 | TGCAGTGCTCTACAGGGGGCTGAGGGCTACACCTTC | CSALQGAEGYTF
TRBJ2-3 | NA | NA | TRBV6-2/TRBV6-3 | TGTGCCGGCATACCGGCCCGTGGGATCCCCACAGATACGCAGTATTTT | CAGIPARGIPTDTQYF
TRBJ2-7 | few | NA | TRBV15 | TGTGCCACCAGGGGGTTCCACGGCGGGGTATTCTCCTACGAGCAGTACTTC | CATRGFHGGVFSYEQYF
TRBJ2-7 | NA | TRBD2 | TRBV15 | TGTGCCACCAGCAGAGAGGCTAGCGGGGGGCCTCACTACGAGCAGTACTTC | CATSREASGGPHYEQYF
TRBJ2-1 | few | NA | TRBV20-1 | TGCAGTGCTAGTTCCCCAAGCCTTAGCTACAATGAGCAGTTCTTC | CSASSPSLSYNEQFF
TRBJ1-2 | NA | TRBD1 | TRBV28 | TGTGCCAGCAAGACAGGGAACTATGGCTACACCTTC | CASKTGNYGYTF
TRBJ2-1 | few | TRBD2 | TRBV11-2 | TGTGCCAGCAGCCCCACAGCGGGGGCATGGTACAATGAGCAGTTCTTC | CASSPTAGAWYNEQFF
TRBJ1-3 | NA | NA | TRBV10-2 | TGCGCCAGCAGTGAGTCAGGCGACACTGGAAACACCATATATTTT | CASSESGDTGNTIYF
TRBJ2-2 | NA | NA | TRBV6-1 | TGTGCCAGCAGTGAATACGCAGTGAACACCGGGGAGCTGTTTTTT | CASSEYAVNTGELFF
TRBJ1-2 | few | TRBD1 | TRBV5-5 | TGTGCCAGCACCGGGACAGCTGATGGCTACACCTTC | CASTGTADGYTF
TRBJ1-1 | NA | TRBD1 | TRBV12-5 | TGTGCTAGTGGGCCCGGGACAGCGAACACTGAAGCTTTCTTT | CASGPGTANTEAFF
TRBJ1-2 | NA | NA | TRBV9 | TGTGCCAGCAGCCCAATGACAGAAAAGCTTATGGAGGGCTACACCTTC | CASSPMTEKLMEGYTF
TRBJ2-7 | NA | TRBD1 | TRBV2 | TGTGTCAGCAGTGGTCAAGACAGGGCCGACTTTTACGAGCAGTACTTC | CVSSGQDRADFYEQYF
TRBJ2-3 | NA | NA | TRBV11-3 | TGTGCCAGCAGCTTGGGGCCCGAGAGGGATACGCAGTATTTT | CASSLGPERDTQYF
TRBJ1-6 | few | NA | TRBV3-1 | TGTGCCAGCAGCCCTTCGGGGATCGCAAACCTCGACTCCTATAATTCACCCCTCCACTTT | CASSPSGIANLDSYNSPLHF
TRBJ1-1 | once | NA | TRBV6-2/TRBV6-3 | TGTGCCAGCAGCTCGGACATCTCAAAAGCTTTCTTT | CASSSDISKAFF
TRBJ1-2 | few | NA | TRBV4-3 | TGCGCCAGCAGCCAAGAGCGAGGGGCCACTAACTATGGCTACACCTTC | CASSQERGATNYGYTF
TRBJ1-1 | few | NA | TRBV7-9 | TGTGCCAGCAGCTTTCCGGACAAGAACACTGAAGCTTTCTTT | CASSFPDKNTEAFF
TRBJ1-2 | NA | NA | TRBV29-1 | TGCAGCGTTGAAGCCACGCAGGGTTTGAACTATGGCTACACCTTC | CSVEATQGLNYGYTF
TRBJ2-3 | NA | NA | TRBV3-1 | TGTGCCAGCAGCCGCTTAGGGACTGACCTGGGGGATACGCAGTATTTT | CASSRLGTDLGDTQYF
TRBJ2-5 | NA | NA | TRBV7-2 | TGTGCCAGCAGCTTAGACGATAAGACCCAGTACTTC | CASSLDDKTQYF
TRBJ1-4 | NA | NA | TRBV7-9 | TGTGCCAGCAGCGTCCAGGGTCCTTATAGTGAAAAACTGTTTTTT | CASSVQGPYSEKLFF
TRBJ1-5 | few | NA | TRBV25-1 | TGTGCCAGCAGTGACCCAGGCCAGGCAGGGCAGCCCCAGCATTTT | CASSDPGQAGQPQHF
TRBJ1-5 | few | TRBD1 | TRBV4-3 | TGCGCCAGCAGCCAAGCAATCGGGGACAGCCAGCATTTT | CASSQAIGDSQHF
TRBJ1-1 | few | NA | TRBV20-1 | TGCAGTGCTCCGAAGTGGGTTGAGGGCACTGAAGCTTTCTTT | CSAPKWVEGTEAFF
TRBJ1-5 | NA | NA | TRBV15 | TGTGCCACCAGCAGAGACGATATTAATCAGCCCCAGCATTTT | CATSRDDINQPQHF
TRBJ2-7 | few | NA | TRBV6-2/TRBV6-3 | TGTGCCAGCAGTTACCCGGCCAGGAACTACGAGCAGTACTTC | CASSYPARNYEQYF
TRBJ1-6 | NA | NA | TRBV19 | TGTGCCAGTAGTATCCGAGACTATAATTCACCCCTCCACTTT | CASSIRDYNSPLHF
TRBJ2-2 | NA | TRBD2 | TRBV13 | TGTGCCAGCAGCACTCGCAGCGGGGGGCCGGAGTTGTACACCGGGGAGCTGTTTTTT | CASSTRSGGPELYTGELFF
TRBJ2-1 | NA | TRBD2 | TRBV14 | TGTGCCAGCAGCCACCCGACTAGCGGGGGGCCGATGGATGAGCAGTTCTTC | CASSHPTSGGPMDEQFF
TRBJ2-1 | few | NA | TRBV27 | TGTGCCAGCATAAGGGTTGTCGGGGGTGAGCAGTTCTTC | CASIRVVGGEQFF
TRBJ2-3 | few | NA | TRBV4-3 | TGCGCCAGCAGCCAAACAACGTACGATACGCAGTATTTT | CASSQTTYDTQYF
TRBJ2-1 | few | TRBD2 | TRBV7-3 | TGTGCCAGCAGCTTATCAGGTAGCGGGGGGAGGAATGAGCAGTTCTTC | CASSLSGSGGRNEQFF
TRBJ1-4 | NA | TRBD1 | TRBV6-5 | TGTGCCAGCAGCTGGGACAGCAGGCGGGAAAAACTGTTTTTT | CASSWDSRREKLFF
TRBJ2-7 | few | NA | TRBV6-4 | TGTGCCAGCAGTCCTTACCAGGACACCAGCGAGCAGTACTTC | CASSPYQDTSEQYF
TRBJ2-1 | NA | TRBD2 | TRBV9 | TGTGCCAGCAGCGTCCGGACTAGCGGGGGCCTCTACAATGAGCAGTTCTTC | CASSVRTSGGLYNEQFF
TRBJ1-5 | NA | NA | TRBV7-8 | TGTGCCAGCAGTAAGTCTTTCAATCAGCCCCAGCATTTT | CASSKSFNQPQHF
TRBJ1-2 | NA | NA | TRBV11-1 | TGTGCCAGCAGCTTACAGGGGAGGCGAAGCTACACCTTC | CASSLQGRRSYTF
TRBJ2-7 | few | NA | TRBV20-1 | TGCAGTGCTAGAGATCACTTCGTTCCTCCCTACGAGCAGTACTTC | CSARDHFVPPYEQYF
TRBJ2-7 | NA | TRBD1 | TRBV28 | TGTGCCAGCAGTTCCCAAAGGTGGGACAGGGTCAACGAGCAGTACTTC | CASSSQRWDRVNEQYF
TRBJ2-1 | few | NA | TRBV7-3 | TGTGCCAGCAGCCCTAACGCAGGGATCGGGAATGAGCAGTTCTTC | CASSPNAGIGNEQFF
TRBJ2-6 | few | NA | TRBV4-1 | TGCGCCAGCAGCCAAGAACACAGCTCTGGGGCCAACGTCCTGACTTTC | CASSQEHSSGANVLTF
TRBJ1-6 | NA | NA | TRBV7-9 | TGTGCCAGCAGCGACCTGATGGGTTCACCCCGCCACTTT | CASSDLMGSPRHF
TRBJ2-2 | NA | NA | TRBV4-1 | TGCGCCAGCACCCGAGGGGGGTACCCGAACACCGGGGAGCTGTTTTTT | CASTRGGYPNTGELFF